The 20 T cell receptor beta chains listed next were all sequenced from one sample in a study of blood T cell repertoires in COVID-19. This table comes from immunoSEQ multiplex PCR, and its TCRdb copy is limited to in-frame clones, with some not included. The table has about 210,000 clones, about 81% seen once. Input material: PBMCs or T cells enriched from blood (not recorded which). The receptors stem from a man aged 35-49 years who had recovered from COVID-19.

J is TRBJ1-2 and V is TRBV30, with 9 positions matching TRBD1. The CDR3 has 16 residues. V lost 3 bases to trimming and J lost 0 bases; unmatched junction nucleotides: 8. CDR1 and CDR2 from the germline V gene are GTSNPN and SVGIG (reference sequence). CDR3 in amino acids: CAWRPGQGLSNYGYTF. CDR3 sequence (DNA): TGTGCCTGGAGACCGGGACAGGGCCTGTCTAACTATGGCTACACCTTC.

The CDR3 nucleotides are TGTGCCAGTCAGGGGGTCTCTGGAAACACCATATATTTT. Translated, it gives CASQGVSGNTIYF. V gene TRBV7-9 combines with J gene TRBJ1-3; 7 positions match TRBD1. After removal of 9 bases from V and 0 bases from J, the junction contained 2 bases not matched to a gene. The CDR3 length is 13 residues. Germline V gene lookup returns CDR1 SEHNR and CDR2 FQNEAQ (reference sequence).

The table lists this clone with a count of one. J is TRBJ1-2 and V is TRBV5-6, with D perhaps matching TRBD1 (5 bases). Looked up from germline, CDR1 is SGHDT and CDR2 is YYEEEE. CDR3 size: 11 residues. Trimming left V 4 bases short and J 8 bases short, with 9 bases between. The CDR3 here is CASSPGEGYTF. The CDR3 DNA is TGTGCCAGCAGCCCGGGGGAGGGCTACACCTTC.

The CDR3 coding sequence is TGTGCCACCAGTGATATGACTAGCGGGGGACCCCAGTACTTC. It specifies CATSDMTSGGPQYF. The rearrangement uses TRBV24-1 and TRBJ2-5; 12 positions agree with TRBD2. The CDR3 extends over 14 amino acids. The trim removed 3 bases at V and 9 bases at J, leaving 4 bases unmatched. Germline V gene data show CDR1 as KGHDR and CDR2 as SFDVKD.

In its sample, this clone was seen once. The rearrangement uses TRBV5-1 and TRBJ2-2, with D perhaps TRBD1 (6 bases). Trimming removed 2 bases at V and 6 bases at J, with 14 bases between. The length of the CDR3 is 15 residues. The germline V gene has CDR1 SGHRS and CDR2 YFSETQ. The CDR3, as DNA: TGCGCCAGCAGCTTCGCAGGGGTCGAGGCCGGGGAGCTGTTTTTT. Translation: CASSFAGVEAGELFF.

This CDR3 reads CASSLTGLAKETQYF. The CDR3 DNA reads TGTGCCAGCAGCTTAACGGGACTAGCGAAAGAGACCCAGTACTTC. The chain carries TRBV7-9 and TRBJ2-5; 10 bases are a match to TRBD2. The CDR3 spans 15 residues. Germline V gene sequence: CDR1 SEHNR, CDR2 FQNEAQ (reference sequence). Germline trimming cut 2 bases from V and 3 bases from J; bases unmatched to any gene: 3.

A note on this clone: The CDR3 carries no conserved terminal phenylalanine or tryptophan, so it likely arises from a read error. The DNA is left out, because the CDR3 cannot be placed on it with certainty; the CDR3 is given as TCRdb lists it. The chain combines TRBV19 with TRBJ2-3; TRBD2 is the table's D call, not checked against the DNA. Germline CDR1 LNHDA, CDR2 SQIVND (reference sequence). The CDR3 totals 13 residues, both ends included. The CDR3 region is CASSWGGSGQATI.

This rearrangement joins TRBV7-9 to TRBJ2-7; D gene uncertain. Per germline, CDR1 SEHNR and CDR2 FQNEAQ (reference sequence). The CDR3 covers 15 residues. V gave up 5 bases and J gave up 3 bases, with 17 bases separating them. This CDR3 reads CASSPRLALNYEQYF. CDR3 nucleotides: TGTGCCAGCAGCCCCCGGTTAGCCTTGAACTACGAGCAGTACTTC.

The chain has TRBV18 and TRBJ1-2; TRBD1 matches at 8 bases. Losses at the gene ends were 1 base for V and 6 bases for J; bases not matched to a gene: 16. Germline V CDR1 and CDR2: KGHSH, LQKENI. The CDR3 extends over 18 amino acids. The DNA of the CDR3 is TGTGCCAGCTCACCACGACAGGGGATAGATCTGTCGGGCGATGGCTACACCTTC. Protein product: CASSPRQGIDLSGDGYTF.

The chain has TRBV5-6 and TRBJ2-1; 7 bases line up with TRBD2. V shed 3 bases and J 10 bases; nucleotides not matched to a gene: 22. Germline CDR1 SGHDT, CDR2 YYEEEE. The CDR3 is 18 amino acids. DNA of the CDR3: TGTGCCAGCAGCTCCCCCCCGGCGGCGGGAGTTTTGGTTCGGGAGCAGTTCTTC. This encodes CASSSPPAAGVLVREQFF.

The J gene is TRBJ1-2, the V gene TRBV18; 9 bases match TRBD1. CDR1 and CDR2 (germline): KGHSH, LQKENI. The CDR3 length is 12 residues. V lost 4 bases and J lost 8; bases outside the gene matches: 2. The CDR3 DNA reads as TGTGCCAGCTCACGGGACAGGGACGGCTACACCTTC. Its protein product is CASSRDRDGYTF.

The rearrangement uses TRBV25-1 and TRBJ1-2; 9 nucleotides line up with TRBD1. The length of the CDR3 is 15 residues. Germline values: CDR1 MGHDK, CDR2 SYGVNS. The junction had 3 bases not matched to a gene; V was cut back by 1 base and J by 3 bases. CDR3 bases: TGTGCCAGCAGTGAATTAACAGGGGGCGACTATGGCTACACCTTC. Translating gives CASSELTGGDYGYTF.

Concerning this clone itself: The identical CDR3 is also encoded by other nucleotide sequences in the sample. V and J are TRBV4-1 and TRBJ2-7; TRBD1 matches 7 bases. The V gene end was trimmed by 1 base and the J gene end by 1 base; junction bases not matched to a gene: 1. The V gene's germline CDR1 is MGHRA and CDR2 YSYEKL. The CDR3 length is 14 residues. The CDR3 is CASSQGQGSYEQYF. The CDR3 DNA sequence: TGCGCCAGCAGCCAAGGACAGGGATCCTACGAGCAGTACTTC.

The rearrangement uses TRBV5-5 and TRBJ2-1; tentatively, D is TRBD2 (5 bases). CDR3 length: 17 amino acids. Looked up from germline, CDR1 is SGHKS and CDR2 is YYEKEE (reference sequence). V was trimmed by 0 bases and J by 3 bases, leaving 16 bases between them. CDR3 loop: CASSLAPRSRGYNEQFF. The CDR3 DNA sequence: TGTGCCAGCAGCTTGGCCCCCAGAAGTCGGGGCTACAATGAGCAGTTCTTC.

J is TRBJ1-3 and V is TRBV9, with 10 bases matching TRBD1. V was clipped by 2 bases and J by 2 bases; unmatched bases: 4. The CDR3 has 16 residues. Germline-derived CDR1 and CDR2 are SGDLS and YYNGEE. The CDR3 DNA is TGTGCCAGCAGCGTGGGACAGGGGTCTACTGGAAACACCATATATTTT. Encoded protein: CASSVGQGSTGNTIYF.

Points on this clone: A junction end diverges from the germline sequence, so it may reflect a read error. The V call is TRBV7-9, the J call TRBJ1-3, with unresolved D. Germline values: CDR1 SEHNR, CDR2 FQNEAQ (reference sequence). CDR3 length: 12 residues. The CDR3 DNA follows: TGTGCCAGCAGCCAACTGACTCAAGTTATAGGTTTT. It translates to CASSQLTQVIGF.

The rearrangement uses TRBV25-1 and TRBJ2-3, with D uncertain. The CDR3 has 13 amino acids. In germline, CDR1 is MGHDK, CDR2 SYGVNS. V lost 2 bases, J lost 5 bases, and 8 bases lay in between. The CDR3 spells CASSELVGDTQYF. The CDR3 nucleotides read TGTGCCAGCAGTGAACTAGTAGGAGATACGCAGTATTTT.

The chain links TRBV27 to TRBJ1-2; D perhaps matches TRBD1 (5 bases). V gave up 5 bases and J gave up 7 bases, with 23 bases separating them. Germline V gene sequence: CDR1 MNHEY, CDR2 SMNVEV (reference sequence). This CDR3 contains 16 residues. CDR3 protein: CASSPYGGALTSGYTF. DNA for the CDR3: TGTGCCAGCAGTCCCTACGGAGGGGCTCTTACAAGTGGCTACACCTTC.

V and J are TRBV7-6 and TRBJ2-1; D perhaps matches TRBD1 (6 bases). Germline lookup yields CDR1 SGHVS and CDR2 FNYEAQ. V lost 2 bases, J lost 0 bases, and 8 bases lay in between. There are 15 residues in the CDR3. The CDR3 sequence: CASSLQGNSYNEQFF. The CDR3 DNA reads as TGTGCCAGCAGCTTACAGGGGAACTCCTACAATGAGCAGTTCTTC.

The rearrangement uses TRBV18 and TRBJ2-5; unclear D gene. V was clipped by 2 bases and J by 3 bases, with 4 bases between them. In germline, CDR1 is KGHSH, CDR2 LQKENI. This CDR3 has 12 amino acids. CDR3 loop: CASSPEEETQYF. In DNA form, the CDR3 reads TGTGCCAGCTCACCAGAGGAAGAGACCCAGTACTTC.